The source of this T cell receptor (beta chain) is a study of CD8+CD57+ T cells in acquired aplastic anemia. The sequenced patients had an expansion of CD8+CD57+ cells seen by flow cytometry. V was trimmed by 1 base and J by 4 bases, leaving 13 bases between them. The CDR3 is 15 amino acids. The germline CDR1 and CDR2 sequences are SGHVS and FQNEAQ. CDR3 and TCR beta VDJ profiling relied on a genomic DNA template. Using its own MiXCR run on the reads, TCRdb lists one record per CDR3 protein. The table lists more than 150,000 distinct CDR3 sequences, over 40% of them singletons. The sample was sorted CD4+, CD8+, or CD8+CD57+ T cells (not recorded which) from PBMCs. The genes are TRBV7-8 and TRBJ2-5; possibly TRBD1 for D (6 bases). The sequence came from a human donor with aplastic anemia. CDR3 nucleotides: TGTGCCAGCAGCTTAGGGGGGCGCGCGTTAGAGACCCAGTACTTC. This encodes CASSLGGRALETQYF. Full variable domain (remainder filled in from reference TRBV7-8 and TRBJ2-5): GAGVSQSPRYKVAKRGQDVALRCDPISGHVSLFWYQQALGQGPEFLTYFQNEAQLDKSGLPSDRFFAERPEGSVSTLKIQRTQQEDSAVYLCASSLGGRALETQYFGPGTRLLVL.